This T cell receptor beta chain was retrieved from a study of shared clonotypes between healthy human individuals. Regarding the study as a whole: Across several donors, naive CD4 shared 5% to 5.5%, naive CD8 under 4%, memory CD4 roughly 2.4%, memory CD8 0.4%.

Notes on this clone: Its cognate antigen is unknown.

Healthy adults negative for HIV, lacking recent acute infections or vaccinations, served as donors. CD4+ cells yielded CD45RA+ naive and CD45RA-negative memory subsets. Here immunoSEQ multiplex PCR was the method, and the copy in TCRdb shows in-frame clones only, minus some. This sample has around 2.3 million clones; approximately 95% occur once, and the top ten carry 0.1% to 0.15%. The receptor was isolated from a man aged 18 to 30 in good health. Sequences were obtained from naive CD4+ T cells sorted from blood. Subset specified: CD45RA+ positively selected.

This chain's CDR3 is CASSVLQGGGYTF. DNA for the CDR3: TGTGCCAGCAGCGTTTTGCAGGGAGGTGGCTACACCTTC. The chain combines TRBV5-4 with TRBJ1-2; possible D gene TRBD1, 5 bases. This CDR3 has 13 residues. V dropped 4 bases and J dropped 7 bases, with 14 bases sitting between them. Germline V gene lookup returns CDR1 SGHNT and CDR2 YYREEE (reference sequence).